Shown below are 22 T cell receptor beta chains from a single sample sequenced in a study of blood T cell repertoires in COVID-19. The assay was immunoSEQ multiplex PCR, and TCRdb's table has in-frame clones only and misses some. The data contain roughly 160,000 clones, about 85% of them singletons. The specimen sequenced was peripheral blood. The origin of the receptors is a man older than 75 with COVID-19, enrolled during active disease.

The chain uses TRBV5-8 and TRBJ1-2, with a possible D match to TRBD1 (6 bases). The CDR3 consists of 13 residues. V shed 4 bases and J shed 4 bases, with 11 bases lying between them. Germline V gives CDR1 SGHTS, CDR2 YDEGEE. The CDR3 loop reads CASSPRGSYGYTF. In nucleotides, the CDR3 is TGTGCCAGCAGCCCCAGGGGTAGCTATGGCTACACCTTC.

In DNA, the CDR3 is TGTGCCAGCAGCGTATTAGCGGGGGGTTACGAGCAGTACTTC. Protein product: CASSVLAGGYEQYF. The rearrangement links TRBV9 to TRBJ2-7, with 10 bases matching TRBD2. This CDR3 comprises 14 residues. CDR1 is SGDLS, CDR2 YYNGEE, per germline. V lost 1 base to trimming and J lost 4 bases; unmatched junction nucleotides: 2.

This clone was recorded a few times. The chain employs TRBV3-1 (or the pseudogene TRBV3-2) and TRBJ2-5; the match to TRBD2 covers 8 bases. Trimming at V came to 5 bases and at J to 4 bases, leaving 12 bases not matched to a gene. Germline CDR1 is LGHDT and CDR2 is YNNKEL (reference sequence). This CDR3 spans 16 amino acids. CDR3 coding DNA: TGTGCCAGCAGCAGAGCCTCTAGCGGGTGGGCAGAGACCCAGTACTTC. This gives the protein CASSRASSGWAETQYF.

The chain couples TRBV7-2 to TRBJ1-1; 8 nucleotides match TRBD1. The CDR3 runs 15 residues. Germline CDR1 reads SGHTA; CDR2 reads FQGNSA. V gave up 1 base and J gave up 3 bases; unmatched junction bases: 4. The CDR3 DNA reads TGTGCCAGCAGCTTAGAGAACAGGGGGGACACTGAAGCTTTCTTT. Encoded protein: CASSLENRGDTEAFF.

The chain joins TRBV21-1 to TRBJ1-1; the table's D gene call, TRBD1, was not cross checked with the DNA. TRBV21-1 is listed as a pseudogene. This CDR3 spans 12 amino acids. The CDR3 reads CASDRDVAEAFF. Written as DNA, the CDR3 is TGTGCCAGCGACAGGGACGTCGCTGAAGCTTTCTTT.

V usage is TRBV10-3 and J usage is TRBJ2-3; TRBD2 agrees at 8 bases. CDR1 ENHRY and CDR2 SYGVKD come from the germline V gene. There are 14 residues in the CDR3. The ends lost 10 bases at V and 5 bases at J; junction bases unmatched: 11. CDR3 sequence: CATSVSGEIDTQYF. CDR3 DNA sequence: TGTGCCACCAGCGTTAGCGGGGAAATAGATACGCAGTATTTT.

This clone was observed a handful of times. The genes are TRBV6-5 and TRBJ1-1; TRBD1 might be the D (6 bases). V was pared by 0 bases and J by 4 bases, with 12 bases between. Germline loops: CDR1 MNHEY, CDR2 SVGAGI. This CDR3 region has 15 residues. As DNA, the CDR3 is TGTGCCAGCAGTTACTCGTTCCAGGGGAGCACTGAAGCTTTCTTT. It yields the protein CASSYSFQGSTEAFF.

The gene calls are TRBV11-3 and TRBJ1-2, with a weak D call TRBD1 (5 bases). The V and J ends lost 5 bases and 3 bases respectively, with 19 bases between them. Germline CDR1 SGHNT, CDR2 YENEEA. The CDR3 spans 16 residues. The CDR3 region is CASSPRLGDADYGYTF. DNA for the CDR3: TGTGCCAGCAGCCCACGTCTAGGGGATGCGGACTATGGCTACACCTTC.

The chain carries TRBV6-5 and TRBJ1-5; the D gene is possibly TRBD1 (5 bases). Germline V gene lookup returns CDR1 MNHEY and CDR2 SVGAGI. The CDR3 contains 13 residues. V was pared by 7 bases and J by 3 bases, with 10 bases between. The CDR3 DNA reads TGTGCCAGCATCACAGGTGACAATCAGCCCCAGCATTTT. Translated, it gives CASITGDNQPQHF.

Comments on this clone: The sample carries other DNA sequences with the same CDR3. The chain couples TRBV11-2 to TRBJ2-3, with D maybe TRBD1 (5 bases). The length of the CDR3 is 13 residues. V lost 3 bases to trimming and J lost 4 bases, with 8 bases between them. CDR1 SGHAT and CDR2 FQNNGV come from the germline V gene. CDR3: CASSFSRADTQYF. CDR3 DNA: TGTGCCAGCAGCTTTAGCAGGGCAGATACGCAGTATTTT.

This clone was picked up a small number of times. The chain combines TRBV6-5 with TRBJ1-5; D ambiguous. V was trimmed by 5 bases and J by 9 bases, leaving 11 bases between them. There are 12 residues in the CDR3. Germline CDR1 reads MNHEY; CDR2 reads SVGAGI. In nucleotides, the CDR3 is TGTGCCAGCAGTCCCCTAGGTACGCCCCAGCATTTT. It specifies CASSPLGTPQHF.

This chain uses TRBV7-8 with TRBJ1-5; 8 positions agree with TRBD1. Losses at the gene ends were 5 bases for V and 6 bases for J; bases not matched to a gene: 18. The CDR3 sequence is 18 residues long. From germline, CDR1 is SGHVS and CDR2 FQNEAQ. DNA for the CDR3: TGTGCCAGCAGCCAAAGGGCGACAGGGGAGGGAGTCAGTCAGCCCCAGCATTTT. Translating gives CASSQRATGEGVSQPQHF.

This clone was observed a handful of times. The chain carries TRBV7-8 and TRBJ1-1; 7 bases match TRBD1. CDR3 length: 15 amino acids. Germline CDR1 SGHVS, CDR2 FQNEAQ. V was pared by 2 bases and J by 4 bases, with 7 bases of the junction left unmatched. The CDR3 loop reads CASSLLQGLGTEAFF. CDR3 coding DNA: TGTGCCAGCAGCTTACTACAGGGGCTGGGCACTGAAGCTTTCTTT.

As for this clone: The same CDR3 arises from other DNA sequences in this sample as well. CDR3 protein: CASSLTGGNTEAFF. CDR3 in DNA: TGCGCCAGCAGCTTGACAGGGGGGAACACTGAAGCTTTCTTT. The chain employs TRBV5-1 and TRBJ1-1, with TRBD1 matching over 8 bases. The CDR3 consists of 14 residues. The junction had 0 bases not matched to a gene; V was cut back by 1 base and J by 1 base. CDR1 is SGHRS and CDR2 is YFSETQ in the germline V gene.

The V gene is TRBV7-9, the J gene TRBJ1-1; D is uncertain. This CDR3 has 11 amino acids. Germline V gene data show CDR1 as SEHNR and CDR2 as FQNEAQ (reference sequence). V was cut by 1 base and J by 6 bases, with 3 bases left in between. The CDR3 reads CASSLDSEAFF. In DNA form, the CDR3 reads TGTGCCAGCAGCTTAGACTCTGAAGCTTTCTTT.

The chain uses TRBV5-4 and TRBJ1-2; TRBD1 matches 7 bases. The ends lost 5 bases at V and 8 bases at J; junction bases unmatched: 12. Germline CDR1 reads SGHNT; CDR2 reads YYREEE (reference sequence). The CDR3 runs 14 residues. This CDR3 reads CASRPTGNLGGYTF. As DNA, the CDR3 is TGTGCCAGCAGGCCGACAGGGAATTTAGGCGGCTACACCTTC.

The rearrangement uses TRBV5-6 and TRBJ1-6, with D maybe TRBD1 (6 bases). With 1 base removed from V and 7 bases from J, the gap between germline ends came to 12 bases. This CDR3 has 15 residues. The germline CDR1 and CDR2 sequences are SGHDT and YYEEEE. The CDR3: CASSLTPTGNSPLHF. The CDR3 coding sequence is TGTGCCAGCAGCTTGACGCCTACAGGGAATTCACCCCTCCACTTT.

This chain links TRBV2 with TRBJ1-1, with D perhaps TRBD1 (6 bases). V lost 4 bases, J lost 0 bases, and 18 bases lay in between. CDR1 and CDR2 (germline): SNHLY, FYNNEI. The CDR3 extends over 17 amino acids. CDR3 bases: TGTGCCAGCAGTGGCAGGCTCGGGGGGCCTATGAACACTGAAGCTTTCTTT. This encodes CASSGRLGGPMNTEAFF.

This sequence joins TRBV3-1 (or the pseudogene TRBV3-2) and TRBJ1-1, with 10 bases aligning to TRBD1. Germline lookup yields CDR1 LGHDT and CDR2 YNNKEL (reference sequence). The CDR3 totals 15 residues. With V trimmed by 4 bases and J by 3 bases, 5 bases remained unmatched. As DNA, the CDR3 is TGTGCCAGCAGCCCCCGGGGACAGGGGTACACTGAAGCTTTCTTT. Residues: CASSPRGQGYTEAFF.

This clone was detected once. The chain recombines TRBV24-1 with TRBJ1-2, with TRBD1 matching over 8 bases. Germline V lookup: CDR1 KGHDR, CDR2 SFDVKD. The ends lost 3 bases at V and 3 bases at J; junction bases unmatched: 5. The CDR3 extends over 15 amino acids. The chain's CDR3 is CATSDPGTGDYGYTF. The CDR3 region has the DNA TGTGCCACCAGTGATCCTGGGACAGGCGACTATGGCTACACCTTC.

This clone is a singleton in its sample. This rearrangement joins TRBV5-6 to TRBJ1-1; 7 bases match TRBD1. CDR1 is SGHDT and CDR2 is YYEEEE in the germline V gene. The CDR3 is 15 amino acids. V was pared by 1 base and J by 0 bases, with 3 bases of the junction left unmatched. The CDR3 is CASSLSGQVNTEAFF. CDR3 coding DNA: TGTGCCAGCAGCTTGTCTGGACAGGTGAACACTGAAGCTTTCTTT.

The CDR3: CASRQGIYGYTF. The CDR3 coding sequence is TGTGCCAGCAGACAGGGGATTTATGGCTACACCTTC. The chain joins TRBV6-5 to TRBJ1-2; 7 bases align to TRBD1. The germline CDR1 and CDR2 sequences are MNHEY and SVGAGI. V lost 6 bases, J lost 5 bases, and 3 bases stayed unmatched. The CDR3 is made up of 12 amino acids.